This T cell receptor beta chain appears in the sequencing data of a study of patients and donors after allogeneic stem cell transplantation. CDR3 length: 14 amino acids. Trimming stripped 1 base from V and 9 bases from J, with 13 bases between. Germline CDR1 LGHNA, CDR2 YNFKEQ. TCRdb reanalysed the RT-PCR reads using MiXCR and keeps one entry per CDR3 protein. The sample contains about 16,000 distinct CDR3 sequences, about 30% of which appear only once. Sample: blood, either unsorted or a sorted T cell fraction (not recorded which). This sequence was found in a human donor who was either an allogeneic HSCT recipient or a stem cell or donor lymphocyte infusion donor (not recorded which). It is not recorded whose cells these are; they may come from a transplant donor. The chain combines TRBV4-2 with TRBJ1-5, with D hard to call. The CDR3 here is CASSQAHSLGPQHF. CDR3 bases: TGTGCCAGCAGCCAAGCCCACTCACTGGGGCCCCAGCATTTT.